Sequencing of this T cell receptor (beta chain) was carried out in a study of control samples from healthy donors and cancer patients. The V end lost 8 bases, the J end lost 2 bases, and 12 bases lay between the germline ends. Per the germline V gene, CDR1 is MNHNY and CDR2 is SVGAGI (reference sequence). CDR3 length equals 13 residues. Some clones are missing from TCRdb's copy, which holds only in-frame ones; the method was immunoSEQ multiplex PCR. The sample has about 410,000 clones; over 75% are singletons. Sample: PBMCs. V usage is TRBV6-6 and J usage is TRBJ2-5, with D hard to call. The TCR originated in a man aged 35-49 years with head and neck cancer. The CDR3 region is CASGDGYQETQYF. As DNA, the CDR3 is TGTGCCAGCGGTGACGGATATCAAGAGACCCAGTACTTC.